This T cell receptor beta chain is drawn from a study of cytomegalovirus exposure and HLA in healthy donors. Study-wide context: The study placed about 81% of its 398 genotyped donors in the Caucasian-associated ancestry cluster. Whole-study findings and limits: In a later analysis, several top co-occurrence clusters appeared linked to parvovirus B19, influenza, CMV and Epstein-Barr virus. A further, later analysis showed that HLA-associated TCR beta chains (compared with equally common others) were more clonally expanded.

It was with 60 Vbeta and 13 Jbeta primers that the PCR ran. Data came from immunoSEQ multiplex PCR; TCRdb stores just in-frame clones and leaves some out. The table lists 210,000 or so clones, roughly 88% of them singletons. From germline, CDR1 is SGHVS and CDR2 FNYEAQ. V lost 5 bases, J lost 5 bases, and 15 bases stayed unmatched. CDR3 length: 17 residues. Healthy bone marrow donors made up the donor group. This clone showed up just once. Its specificity is unknown. The V call is TRBV7-6, the J call TRBJ2-5; 9 bases are shared with TRBD1. Sequencing used PBMCs. This TCR came from a boy under 10 years old in good health and CMV-seronegative. CDR3 coding DNA: TGTGCCAGCAGCCCTACCCCGACAAGGACAGGGGAGGAGACCCAGTACTTC. Translated, it gives CASSPTPTRTGEETQYF.